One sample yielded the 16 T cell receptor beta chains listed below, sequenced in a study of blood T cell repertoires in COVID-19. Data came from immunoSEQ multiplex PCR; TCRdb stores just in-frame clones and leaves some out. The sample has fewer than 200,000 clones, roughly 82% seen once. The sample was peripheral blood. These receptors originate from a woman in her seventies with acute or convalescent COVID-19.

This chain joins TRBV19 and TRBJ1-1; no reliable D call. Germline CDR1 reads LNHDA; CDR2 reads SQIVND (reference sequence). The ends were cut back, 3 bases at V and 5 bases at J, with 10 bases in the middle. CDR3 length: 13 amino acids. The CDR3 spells CASSITQWTEAFF. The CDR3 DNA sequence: TGTGCCAGTAGTATCACACAATGGACTGAAGCTTTCTTT.

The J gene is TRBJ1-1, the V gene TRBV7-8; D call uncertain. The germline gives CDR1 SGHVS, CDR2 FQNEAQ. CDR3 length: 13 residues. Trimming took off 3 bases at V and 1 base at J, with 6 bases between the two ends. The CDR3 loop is CASSFSGNTEAFF. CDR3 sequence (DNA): TGTGCCAGCAGCTTTAGCGGGAACACTGAAGCTTTCTTT.

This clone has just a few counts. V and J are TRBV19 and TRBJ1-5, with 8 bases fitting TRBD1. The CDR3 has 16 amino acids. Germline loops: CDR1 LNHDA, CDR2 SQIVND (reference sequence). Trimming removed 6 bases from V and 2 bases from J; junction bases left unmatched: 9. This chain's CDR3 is CASSPQGAGRNQPQHF. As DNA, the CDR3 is TGTGCCAGTAGCCCTCAGGGGGCTGGTCGCAATCAGCCCCAGCATTTT.

DNA of the CDR3: TGTGCCAGCAGAACACGTGGAGATTCACCCCTCCACTTT. Protein sequence: CASRTRGDSPLHF. V is TRBV5-8 and J is TRBJ1-6, with D hard to call. This CDR3 comprises 13 residues. Between the trimmed V and J ends, which lost 5 bases and 8 bases, there was a span of 11 bases. In germline, CDR1 is SGHTS, CDR2 YDEGEE. Full variable domain (missing parts from reference TRBV5-8 and TRBJ1-6): EAGVTQSPTHLIKTRGQQATLRCSPISGHTSVYWYQQALGLGLQFLLWYDEGEERNRGNFPPRFSGRQFPNYSSELNVNALELEDSALYLCASRTRGDSPLHFGNGTRLTVT.

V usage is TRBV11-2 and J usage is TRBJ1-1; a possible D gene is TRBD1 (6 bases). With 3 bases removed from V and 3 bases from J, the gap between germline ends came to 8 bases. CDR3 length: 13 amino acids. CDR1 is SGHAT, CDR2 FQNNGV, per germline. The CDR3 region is CASSFSGDTEAFF. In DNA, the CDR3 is TGTGCCAGCAGCTTTTCAGGGGACACTGAAGCTTTCTTT.

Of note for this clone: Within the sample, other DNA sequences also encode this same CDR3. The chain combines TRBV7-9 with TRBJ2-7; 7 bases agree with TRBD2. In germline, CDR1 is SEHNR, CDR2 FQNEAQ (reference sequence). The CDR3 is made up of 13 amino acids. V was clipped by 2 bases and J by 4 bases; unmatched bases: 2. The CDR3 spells CASSLSGGYEQYF. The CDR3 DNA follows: TGTGCCAGCAGCTTATCGGGGGGTTACGAGCAGTACTTC.

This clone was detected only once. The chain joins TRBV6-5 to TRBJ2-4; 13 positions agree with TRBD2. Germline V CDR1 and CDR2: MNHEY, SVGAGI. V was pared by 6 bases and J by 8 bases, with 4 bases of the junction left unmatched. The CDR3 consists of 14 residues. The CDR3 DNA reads TGTGCCAGCAGCGCACTAGCGGGAGGGTACATTCAGTACTTC. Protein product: CASSALAGGYIQYF.

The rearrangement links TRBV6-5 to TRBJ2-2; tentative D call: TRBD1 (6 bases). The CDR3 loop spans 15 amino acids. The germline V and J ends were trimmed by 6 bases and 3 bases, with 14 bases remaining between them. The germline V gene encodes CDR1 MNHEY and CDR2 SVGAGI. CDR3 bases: TGTGCCAGCAGGCGTAAGGACAGAGACACCGGGGAGCTGTTTTTT. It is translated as CASRRKDRDTGELFF.

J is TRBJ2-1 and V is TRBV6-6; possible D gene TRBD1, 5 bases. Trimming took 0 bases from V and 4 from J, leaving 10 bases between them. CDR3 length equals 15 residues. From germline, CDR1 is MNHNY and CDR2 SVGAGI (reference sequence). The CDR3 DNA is TGTGCCAGCAGTTACTCAGGGGATGGATACAATGAGCAGTTCTTC. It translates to CASSYSGDGYNEQFF.

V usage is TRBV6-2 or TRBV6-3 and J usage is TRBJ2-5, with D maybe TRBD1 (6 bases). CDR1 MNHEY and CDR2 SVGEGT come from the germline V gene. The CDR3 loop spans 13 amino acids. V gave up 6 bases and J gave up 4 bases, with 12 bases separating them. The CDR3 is CASSPTGSETQYF. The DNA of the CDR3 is TGTGCCAGCAGCCCAACAGGGTCAGAGACCCAGTACTTC.

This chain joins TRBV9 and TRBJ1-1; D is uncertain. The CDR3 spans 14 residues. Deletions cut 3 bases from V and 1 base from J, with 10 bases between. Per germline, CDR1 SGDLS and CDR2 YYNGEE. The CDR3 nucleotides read TGTGCCAGCAGCGCTCCTCGAGGGAACACTGAAGCTTTCTTT. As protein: CASSAPRGNTEAFF.

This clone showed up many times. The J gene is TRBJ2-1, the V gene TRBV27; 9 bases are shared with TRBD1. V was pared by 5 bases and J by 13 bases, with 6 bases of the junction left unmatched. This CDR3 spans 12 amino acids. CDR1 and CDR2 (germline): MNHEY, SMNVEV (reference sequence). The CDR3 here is CASSLDRGKQFF. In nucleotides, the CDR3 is TGTGCCAGCAGTCTAGACAGGGGGAAACAGTTCTTC.

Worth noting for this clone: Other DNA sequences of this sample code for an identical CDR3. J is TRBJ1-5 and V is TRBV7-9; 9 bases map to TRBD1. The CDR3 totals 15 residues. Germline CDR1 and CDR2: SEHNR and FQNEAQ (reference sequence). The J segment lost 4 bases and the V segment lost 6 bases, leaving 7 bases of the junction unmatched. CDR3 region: CASSPGQGRNQPQHF. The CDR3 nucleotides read TGTGCCAGCAGTCCAGGACAGGGGAGGAATCAGCCCCAGCATTTT.

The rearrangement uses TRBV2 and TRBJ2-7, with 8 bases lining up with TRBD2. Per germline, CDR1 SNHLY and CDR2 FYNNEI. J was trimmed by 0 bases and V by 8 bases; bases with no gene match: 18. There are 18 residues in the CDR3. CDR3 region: CASSFITSGPWGSYEQYF. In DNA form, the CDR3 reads TGTGCCAGCTCTTTTATAACTAGCGGCCCATGGGGCTCCTACGAGCAGTACTTC.

This chain's CDR3 is CASSETARNQPQHF. The CDR3 nucleotides are TGTGCCAGCAGTGAGACAGCCCGCAATCAGCCCCAGCATTTT. This chain connects TRBV2 to TRBJ1-5; the D gene is possibly TRBD1 (5 bases). The CDR3 loop spans 14 amino acids. CDR1 SNHLY and CDR2 FYNNEI come from the germline V gene. V was cut by 3 bases and J by 2 bases, with 8 bases left in between.

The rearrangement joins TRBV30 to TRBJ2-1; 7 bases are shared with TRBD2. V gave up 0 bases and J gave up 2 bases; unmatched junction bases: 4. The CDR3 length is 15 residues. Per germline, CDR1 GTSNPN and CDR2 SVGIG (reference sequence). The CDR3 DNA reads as TGTGCCTGGAGTGTGGGAGGGCCAGCCTACAATGAGCAGTTCTTC. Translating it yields CAWSVGGPAYNEQFF. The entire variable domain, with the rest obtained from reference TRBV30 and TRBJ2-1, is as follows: SQTIHQWPATLVQPVGSPLSLECTVEGTSNPNLYWYRQAAGRGLQLLFYSVGIGQISSEVPQNLSASRPQDRQFILSSKKLLLSDSGFYLCAWSVGGPAYNEQFFGPGTRLTVL.